A single sample gave rise to the 10 T cell receptor beta chains below, sequenced in a study of cytomegalovirus exposure and HLA in healthy donors. A multiplex PCR was run with 60 Vbeta primers and 13 Jbeta primers. Only in-frame clones appear in the TCRdb table, and some are missing; sequencing was by immunoSEQ multiplex PCR. The table has under 150,000 clones, 80% to 85% seen once. Sequenced input: PBMCs. The source is a male donor in good health and CMV-seronegative.

The chain has TRBV27 and TRBJ1-4, with D perhaps matching TRBD1 (5 bases). CDR3 length: 17 amino acids. Germline assignment: CDR1 MNHEY and CDR2 SMNVEV (reference sequence). V lost 4 bases to trimming and J lost 4 bases, with 19 bases between them. CDR3 nucleotides: TGTGCCAGCAGTTCGTCACCACCACGGGGGTATAATGAAAAACTGTTTTTT. Its protein product is CASSSSPPRGYNEKLFF.

This clone came up once. CDR3 residues: CASSAEGRLEETQYF. The DNA of the CDR3 is TGTGCCAGCAGCGCGGAGGGGAGGTTAGAAGAGACCCAGTACTTC. The chain combines TRBV9 with TRBJ2-5; tentatively, D is TRBD2 (6 bases). V dropped 3 bases and J dropped 3 bases, with 15 bases sitting between them. This CDR3 spans 15 amino acids. The germline V gene encodes CDR1 SGDLS and CDR2 YYNGEE.

The CDR3 DNA reads TGTGCCAGCAGACCCGTACTAGCGGGAGCGAGAGCAGATACGCAGTATTTT. Translation: CASRPVLAGARADTQYF. The rearrangement links TRBV2 to TRBJ2-3; 11 bases line up with TRBD2. CDR3 length: 17 residues. Germline trimming cut 6 bases from V and 4 bases from J; bases unmatched to any gene: 12. In germline, CDR1 is SNHLY, CDR2 FYNNEI.

The genes are TRBV6-6 and TRBJ2-3; 9 positions agree with TRBD1. CDR3 length: 14 residues. In germline, CDR1 is MNHNY, CDR2 SVGAGI (reference sequence). The junction had 4 bases not matched to a gene; V was cut back by 5 bases and J by 4 bases. This CDR3 reads CASSTGGIADTQYF. In nucleotides, the CDR3 is TGTGCCAGCAGTACAGGGGGCATCGCAGATACGCAGTATTTT.

The chain employs TRBV5-4 and TRBJ1-2; D may be TRBD1 (6 bases). Looked up from germline, CDR1 is SGHNT and CDR2 is YYREEE (reference sequence). V shed 0 bases and J shed 6 bases, with 15 bases lying between them. The CDR3 spans 15 residues. CDR3 sequence reads: CASSLVGGRWDGYTF. The CDR3 DNA sequence: TGTGCCAGCAGCTTGGTCGGGGGGCGGTGGGATGGCTACACCTTC.

The DNA for the CDR3 is TGTGCCAGCAGTTACCGGACAGGGCGGACCGGGGAGCTGTTTTTT. It codes for CASSYRTGRTGELFF. The genes are TRBV6-5 and TRBJ2-2; 8 nucleotides align to TRBD1. CDR1 MNHEY and CDR2 SVGAGI come from the germline V gene. V was pared by 2 bases and J by 5 bases, with 4 bases of the junction left unmatched. This CDR3 has 15 residues.

This chain connects TRBV28 to TRBJ2-7, with D possibly matching TRBD1 (6 bases). Trimming removed 2 bases from V and 4 bases from J, with 12 bases in between. The CDR3 runs 14 residues. Germline lookup yields CDR1 MDHEN and CDR2 SYDVKM. This chain's CDR3 is CASSLAGTTYEQYF. The CDR3 DNA sequence: TGTGCCAGCAGTTTAGCCGGGACAACGTACGAGCAGTACTTC. Supplemented by reference TRBV28 and TRBJ2-7, the full variable domain reads DVKVTQSSRYLVKRTGEKVFLECVQDMDHENMFWYRQDPGLGLRLIYFSYDVKMKEKGDIPEGYSVSREKKERFSLILESASTNQTSMYLCASSLAGTTYEQYFGPGTRLTVT.

The V call is TRBV7-3, the J call TRBJ2-7, with 7 bases lining up with TRBD1. The CDR3 covers 14 residues. Germline values: CDR1 SGHTA, CDR2 FQGTGA. J lost 1 base, V lost 5 bases, and 5 bases had no gene match. CDR3 sequence: CASSPTGASYEQYF. In nucleotides, the CDR3 is TGTGCCAGCAGCCCCACAGGGGCGTCCTACGAGCAGTACTTC.

V is TRBV4-1 and J is TRBJ2-1; D is possibly TRBD2 (5 bases). V was shortened by 0 bases and J by 4 bases, with 10 bases between the two germline ends. Germline CDR1 is MGHRA and CDR2 is YSYEKL. This CDR3 comprises 15 residues. The CDR3 is CASSQDMRAYNEQFF. CDR3 nucleotides: TGCGCCAGCAGCCAAGACATGCGGGCGTACAATGAGCAGTTCTTC.

DNA of the CDR3: TGTGCCAGCAGTTTGACTAGCGGGTATGCCAAAAACATTCAGTACTTC. It is translated as CASSLTSGYAKNIQYF. The chain employs TRBV28 and TRBJ2-4; 10 positions agree with TRBD2. The V segment lost 3 bases and the J segment 1 base; nucleotides outside the gene matches: 3. Germline-derived CDR1 and CDR2 are MDHEN and SYDVKM. The CDR3 length is 16 residues.